What follows is one T cell receptor (beta chain) and its context. The antigen is unknown. Primers included in the PCR were 60 Vbeta and 13 Jbeta primers. TCRdb's copy holds only in-frame clones and misses some; the assay was immunoSEQ multiplex PCR. Of 70,000 to 90,000 clones in the sample, approximately 71% are singletons; the top ten hold roughly 2%. These donors counted as nominally healthy when sampled, but unrecorded immune exposures were likely. CDR3 length: 17 residues. Germline assignment: CDR1 SGHRS and CDR2 YFSETQ. V shed 1 base and J shed 0 bases, with 17 bases lying between them. The data were taken from a study of cytomegalovirus exposure and HLA in healthy donors. Overall study findings and caveats: The authors reported that TCR beta sequences could predict HLA-A and HLA-B alleles. These predictions were accurate for most subjects in the first cohort. Reported results showed that the classifier diagnosed cytomegalovirus status with high specificity and sensitivity.

The sequenced sample was PBMCs. This clonotype was sampled from a man in his forties or fifties in good health and CMV-seronegative. The chain couples TRBV5-1 to TRBJ2-7; possible D gene TRBD1, 5 bases. In DNA form, the CDR3 reads TGCGCCAGCAGCTTGTTTTTAATGGCAGGGCTCTCCTACGAGCAGTACTTC. This sequence encodes CASSLFLMAGLSYEQYF.